The 2 T cell receptor beta chains listed next were all sequenced from one sample in a study of T cell responses to AZD1222 COVID-19 vaccine. Produced via immunoSEQ multiplex PCR; TCRdb's table is partial and in-frame only. The profile shows over 95,000 clones, about nine tenths of them singletons. The input for sequencing was peripheral blood, taken 28 days after the second AZD1222 dose. These receptor sequences come from an adult who received the AZD1222 COVID-19 vaccine.

This chain links TRBV5-1 with TRBJ2-3; 10 nucleotides line up with TRBD2. The CDR3 runs to 18 residues. Losses at the gene ends were 2 bases for V and 3 bases for J; bases not matched to a gene: 12. Per the germline V gene, CDR1 is SGHRS and CDR2 is YFSETQ. The CDR3 sequence: CASSFKTGSSGGTDTQYF. In DNA form, the CDR3 reads TGCGCCAGCAGCTTCAAAACCGGTAGTAGCGGGGGGACAGATACGCAGTATTTT.

The chain employs TRBV10-1 and TRBJ2-5; the D is unclear. Germline V lookup: CDR1 WNHNN, CDR2 SYGVQD (reference sequence). Trimming left V 3 bases short and J 1 base short, with 15 bases between. The CDR3 has 16 residues. The CDR3 bases are TGCGCCAGCAGTGAAGGTCTATCCCGGAGCCAAGAGACCCAGTACTTC. Translation: CASSEGLSRSQETQYF.